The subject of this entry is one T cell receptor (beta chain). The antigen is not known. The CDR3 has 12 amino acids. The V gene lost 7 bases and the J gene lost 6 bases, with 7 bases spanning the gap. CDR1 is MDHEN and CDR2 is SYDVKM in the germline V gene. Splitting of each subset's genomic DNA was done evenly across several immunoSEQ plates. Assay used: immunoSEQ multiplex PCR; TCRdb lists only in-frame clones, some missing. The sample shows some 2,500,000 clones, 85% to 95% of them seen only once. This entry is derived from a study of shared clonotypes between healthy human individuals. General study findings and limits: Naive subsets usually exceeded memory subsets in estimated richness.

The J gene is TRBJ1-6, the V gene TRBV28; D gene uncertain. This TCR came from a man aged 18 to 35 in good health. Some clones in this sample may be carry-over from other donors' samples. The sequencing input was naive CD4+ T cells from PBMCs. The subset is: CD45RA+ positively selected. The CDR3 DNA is TGTGCCAGCAACCTACCTAATTCACCCCTCCACTTT. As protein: CASNLPNSPLHF.